This T cell receptor beta chain was found in a study of graft-versus-host responses after intestinal transplantation. Remarks on this clone: What it recognizes is unknown.

The protocol was immunoSEQ multiplex PCR, while the TCRdb copy is restricted to in-frame clones and leaves out a portion. The sample carries 96,000 or so clones, 80% to 95% recorded once. This CDR3 has 16 amino acids. V lost 0 bases, J lost 6 bases, and 18 bases lay in between. CDR1 is MNHNY, CDR2 SVGAGI, per germline (reference sequence). The chain joins TRBV6-6 to TRBJ2-7; D perhaps matches TRBD1 (5 bases). The receptor comes from a human donor who received an intestinal transplant. The sample in question was unstimulated CD4+ T cells sorted from spleen or lymph node cells, obtained before intestinal transplant. CDR3 amino acids: CASSYSRTEGVREQYF. The DNA for the CDR3 is TGTGCCAGCAGTTACTCTCGTACGGAAGGGGTACGCGAGCAGTACTTC.